The 15 T cell receptor beta chains reported below all come from one sample, sequenced in a study of T cell repertoires in cytomegalovirus infection. Antigen specificity for these receptors is unknown. TCRdb analysed the reads with MiXCR anew, one entry per CDR3 protein. The sample lists hundreds of thousands of distinct CDR3 sequences, roughly 42% occurring once. This material consisted of cultured PBMCs, taken from culture after CMV antigen stimulation. These receptors came from a human donor in good health (CMV status not recorded). Some clones in this sample may be carry-over from other donors' samples.

The gene calls are TRBV5-4 and TRBJ2-1; D unclear. The CDR3 consists of 15 residues. Germline assignment: CDR1 SGHNT and CDR2 YYREEE (reference sequence). V lost 2 bases and J lost 7, with 16 bases in between. The CDR3 loop reads CASSLVEGLNNEQFF. The CDR3 nucleotides are TGTGCCAGCAGCTTAGTCGAAGGGCTGAATAATGAGCAGTTCTTC.

This clonotype was counted ten times or more. V is TRBV7-2 and J is TRBJ2-3, with a tentative D call TRBD2 (5 bases). Germline V gene sequence: CDR1 SGHTA, CDR2 FQGNSA. Deletions cut 5 bases from V and 0 bases from J, with 15 bases between. The CDR3 loop spans 16 amino acids. The CDR3 sequence is CASSLRSGPSTDTQYF. In nucleotides, the CDR3 is TGTGCCAGCAGCCTACGGAGCGGTCCTAGCACAGATACGCAGTATTTT.

The J gene is TRBJ2-3, the V gene TRBV20-1, with 11 bases lining up with TRBD2. CDR3 length: 14 residues. Germline loops: CDR1 DFQATT, CDR2 SNEGSKA (reference sequence). The junction had 13 bases not matched to a gene; V was cut back by 6 bases and J by 11 bases. The CDR3 nucleotides are TGCAGTGCGGTGGGACTAGCGGTGGCAGGGGGGCAGTATTTT. Encoded protein: CSAVGLAVAGGQYF.

This chain links TRBV20-1 with TRBJ2-7; the match to TRBD1 covers 7 bases. V lost 2 bases and J lost 4; bases outside the gene matches: 8. The CDR3 consists of 14 residues. Germline-derived CDR1 and CDR2 are DFQATT and SNEGSKA (reference sequence). CDR3 in DNA: TGCAGTGCTAGACCCTACAGGGGAAAGTACGAGCAGTACTTC. It encodes CSARPYRGKYEQYF.

A few counts support this clonotype. Given the absence of the conserved phenylalanine or tryptophan at the CDR3 end, a read error is likely. Because the CDR3's place on the DNA is in doubt, the DNA is left out and the CDR3 is given as listed by TCRdb. This chain joins TRBV7-6 and TRBJ1-1; the table's TRBD1 call for D was not verified on the DNA. Germline V gene data show CDR1 as SGHVS and CDR2 as FNYEAQ. The CDR3 sequence runs 9 residues, both termini included. The CDR3 loop reads CASSVGGNL.

The CDR3 region is CASSLGGNNNEQFF. The CDR3 DNA reads as TGTGCCAGCAGCTTGGGGGGGAATAACAATGAGCAGTTCTTC. The chain employs TRBV11-2 and TRBJ2-1; 7 bases map to TRBD2. The CDR3 runs 14 residues. V shed 3 bases and J 5 bases; nucleotides not matched to a gene: 4. Looked up from germline, CDR1 is SGHAT and CDR2 is FQNNGV.

A few counts support this clonotype. This rearrangement joins TRBV7-9 to TRBJ1-4; TRBD1 is a possible D gene (5 bases). The CDR3 covers 17 residues. Germline V CDR1 and CDR2: SEHNR, FQNEAQ (reference sequence). Trimming stripped 4 bases from V and 6 bases from J, with 21 bases between. CDR3 sequence reads: CASSSPPTGPGHEKLFF. In DNA form, the CDR3 reads TGTGCCAGCAGCTCTCCACCCACGGGGCCCGGGCATGAAAAACTGTTTTTT.

This clonotype has a handful of counts. This chain connects TRBV12-3 or TRBV12-4 to TRBJ1-5; 10 bases align to TRBD1. Losses at the gene ends were 3 bases for V and 7 bases for J; bases not matched to a gene: 3. The CDR3 is made up of 14 amino acids. DNA for the CDR3: TGTGCCAGCAGTTTGACAGGGGGCAGACAGCCCCAGCATTTT. Residues: CASSLTGGRQPQHF.

The chain employs TRBV7-8 and TRBJ2-7; D remains ambiguous. This CDR3 is 15 amino acids long. V shed 5 bases and J shed 6 bases, with 20 bases lying between them. CDR1 SGHVS and CDR2 FQNEAQ come from the germline V gene. DNA of the CDR3: TGTGCCAGCAGCCGTATCAGGCGGTCGCTAGGCGAGCAGTACTTC. As protein: CASSRIRRSLGEQYF.

This chain's CDR3 is CSVSPTEPYGYTF. The CDR3 coding sequence is TGCAGCGTTAGTCCGACAGAGCCATATGGCTACACCTTC. The genes are TRBV29-1 and TRBJ1-2, with a tentative D call TRBD1 (5 bases). V shed 5 bases and J shed 5 bases, with 15 bases lying between them. CDR3 length equals 13 residues. Germline CDR1 reads SQVTM; CDR2 reads ANQGSEA.

This clonotype came up a few times. The V and J genes are TRBV7-8 and TRBJ2-2; no firm D call. The germline V gene encodes CDR1 SGHVS and CDR2 FQNEAQ. V dropped 5 bases and J dropped 0 bases, with 13 bases sitting between them. This CDR3 contains 16 residues. The CDR3 loop is CASSPRRLSNTGELFF. DNA for the CDR3: TGTGCCAGCAGCCCCCGCAGACTGTCGAACACCGGGGAGCTGTTTTTT.

This clonotype was seen just once. V usage is TRBV4-3 and J usage is TRBJ2-3, with 12 bases aligning to TRBD2. With 0 bases clipped from V and 0 bases from J, the junction kept 10 bases outside the gene matches. This CDR3 comprises 20 residues. CDR1 is LGHNA and CDR2 is YSLEER in the germline V gene. CDR3 loop: CASSQDPGLAGRSSTDTQYF. Written as DNA, the CDR3 is TGCGCCAGCAGCCAAGATCCCGGACTAGCGGGACGCTCTAGCACAGATACGCAGTATTTT.

V is TRBV7-9 and J is TRBJ1-1; tentative D call: TRBD1 (5 bases). The CDR3 has 14 amino acids. The germline V gene encodes CDR1 SEHNR and CDR2 FQNEAQ (reference sequence). The V and J ends lost 7 bases and 2 bases respectively, with 14 bases between them. The CDR3 sequence: CASKVGHPNTEAFF. DNA for the CDR3: TGTGCCAGCAAAGTTGGACATCCAAACACTGAAGCTTTCTTT.

The rearrangement joins TRBV12-3 or TRBV12-4 to TRBJ2-2; D might be TRBD2 (6 bases). The CDR3 runs to 14 residues. V lost 4 bases and J 6 bases, leaving 12 bases between the germline ends. In DNA, the CDR3 is TGTGCCAGCAGTTCGCCCCCGGGGGCCGGGGAGCTGTTTTTT. This translates into CASSSPPGAGELFF.

This clonotype occurred a few times. The gene calls are TRBV7-2 and TRBJ2-3, with D tentatively TRBD1 (5 bases). Per germline, CDR1 SGHTA and CDR2 FQGNSA. The CDR3 covers 14 residues. V lost 9 bases, J lost 5 bases, and 18 bases lay in between. CDR3 in DNA: TGTGCCAGTAAGTCAGGGATTCGACAAGATACGCAGTATTTT. This codes for CASKSGIRQDTQYF.